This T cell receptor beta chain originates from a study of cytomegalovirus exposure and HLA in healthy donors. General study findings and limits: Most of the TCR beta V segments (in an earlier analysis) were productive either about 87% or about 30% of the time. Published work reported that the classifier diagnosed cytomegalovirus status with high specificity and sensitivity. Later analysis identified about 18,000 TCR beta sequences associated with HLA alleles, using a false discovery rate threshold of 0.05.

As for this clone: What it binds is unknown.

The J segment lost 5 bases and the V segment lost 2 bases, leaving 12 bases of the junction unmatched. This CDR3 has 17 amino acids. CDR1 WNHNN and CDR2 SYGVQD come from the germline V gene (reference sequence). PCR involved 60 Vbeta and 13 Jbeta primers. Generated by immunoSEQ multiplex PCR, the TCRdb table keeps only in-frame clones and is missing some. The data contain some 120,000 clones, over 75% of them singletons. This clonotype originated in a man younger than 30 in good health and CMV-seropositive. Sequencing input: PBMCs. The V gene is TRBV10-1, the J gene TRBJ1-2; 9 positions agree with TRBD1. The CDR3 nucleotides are TGCGCCAGCAGTGAGAAACGGGACAGGGAAAACCAGTATGGCTACACCTTC. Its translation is CASSEKRDRENQYGYTF.